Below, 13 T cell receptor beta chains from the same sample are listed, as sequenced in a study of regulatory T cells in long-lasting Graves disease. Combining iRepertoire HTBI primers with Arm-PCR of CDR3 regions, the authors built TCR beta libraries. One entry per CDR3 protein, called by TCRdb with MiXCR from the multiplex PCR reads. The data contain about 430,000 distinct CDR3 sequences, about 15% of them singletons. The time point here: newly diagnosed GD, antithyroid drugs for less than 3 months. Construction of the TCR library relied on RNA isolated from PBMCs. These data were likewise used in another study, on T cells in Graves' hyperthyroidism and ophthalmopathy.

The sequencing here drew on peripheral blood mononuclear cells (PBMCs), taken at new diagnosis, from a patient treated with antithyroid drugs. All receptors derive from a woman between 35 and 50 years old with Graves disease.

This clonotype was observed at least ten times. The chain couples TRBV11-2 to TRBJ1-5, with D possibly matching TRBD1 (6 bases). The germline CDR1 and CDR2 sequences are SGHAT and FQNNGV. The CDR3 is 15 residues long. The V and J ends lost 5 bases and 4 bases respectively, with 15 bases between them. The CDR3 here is CASSPGVWGNQPQHF. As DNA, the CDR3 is TGTGCCAGCAGCCCAGGGGTATGGGGGAATCAGCCCCAGCATTTT.

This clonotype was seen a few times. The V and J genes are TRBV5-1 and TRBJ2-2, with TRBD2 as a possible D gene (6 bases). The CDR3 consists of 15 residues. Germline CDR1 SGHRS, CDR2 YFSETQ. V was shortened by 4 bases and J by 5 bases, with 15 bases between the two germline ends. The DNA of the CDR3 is TGCGCCAGCAGCGCATGGGACTCTGTTACCGGGGAGCTGTTTTTT. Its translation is CASSAWDSVTGELFF.

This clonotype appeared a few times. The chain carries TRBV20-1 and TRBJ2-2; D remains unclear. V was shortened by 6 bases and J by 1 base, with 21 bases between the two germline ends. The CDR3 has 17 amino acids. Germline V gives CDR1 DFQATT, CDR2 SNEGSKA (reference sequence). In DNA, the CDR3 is TGCAGTGCCAGCCCCCGGAGAAGTCCCTTGAACACCGGGGAGCTGTTTTTT. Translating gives CSASPRRSPLNTGELFF.

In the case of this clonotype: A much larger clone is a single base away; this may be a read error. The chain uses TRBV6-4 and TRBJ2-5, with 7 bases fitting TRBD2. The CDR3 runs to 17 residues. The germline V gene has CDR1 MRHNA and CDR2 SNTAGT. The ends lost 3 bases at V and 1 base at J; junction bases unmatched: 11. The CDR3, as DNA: TGTGCCAGCAGTGAAGTCCGGTCACTAGCGACCCAAGAGACCCAGTACTTC. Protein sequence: CASSEVRSLATQETQYF.

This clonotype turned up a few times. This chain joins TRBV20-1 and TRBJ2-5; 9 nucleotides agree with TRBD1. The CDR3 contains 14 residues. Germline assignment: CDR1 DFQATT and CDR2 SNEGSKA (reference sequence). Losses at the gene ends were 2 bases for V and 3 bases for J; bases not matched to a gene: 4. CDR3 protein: CSARPGTGKETQYF. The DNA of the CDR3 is TGCAGTGCTAGACCAGGGACAGGGAAAGAGACCCAGTACTTC.

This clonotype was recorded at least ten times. The CDR3 loop is CASSPLGMAGDEQFF. The DNA of the CDR3 is TGTGCCAGCAGCCCCCTTGGTATGGCGGGGGATGAGCAGTTCTTC. The V gene is TRBV11-2, the J gene TRBJ2-1; TRBD2 matches at 7 bases. With 5 bases clipped from V and 8 bases from J, the junction kept 12 bases outside the gene matches. The CDR3 runs 15 residues. The germline CDR1 and CDR2 sequences are SGHAT and FQNNGV.

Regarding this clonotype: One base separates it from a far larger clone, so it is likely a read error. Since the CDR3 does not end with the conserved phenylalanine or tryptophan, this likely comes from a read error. The CDR3 loop is CASSLEGGTNTEAFS. The DNA of the CDR3 is TGTGCCAGCAGCTTAGAAGGGGGTACGAACACTGAAGCTTTCTCT. The chain carries TRBV7-9 and TRBJ1-1; perhaps TRBD1 as D (6 bases). V was clipped by 1 base and J by 1 base, with 10 bases between them. CDR1 and CDR2 from the germline V gene are SEHNR and FQNEAQ (reference sequence). The CDR3 spans 15 residues.

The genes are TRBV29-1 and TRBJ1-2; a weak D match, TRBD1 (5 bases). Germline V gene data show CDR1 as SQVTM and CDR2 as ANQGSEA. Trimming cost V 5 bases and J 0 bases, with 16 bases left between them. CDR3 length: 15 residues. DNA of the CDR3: TGCAGCGTTACCGGGACGGCGTACGCTAACTATGGCTACACCTTC. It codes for CSVTGTAYANYGYTF.

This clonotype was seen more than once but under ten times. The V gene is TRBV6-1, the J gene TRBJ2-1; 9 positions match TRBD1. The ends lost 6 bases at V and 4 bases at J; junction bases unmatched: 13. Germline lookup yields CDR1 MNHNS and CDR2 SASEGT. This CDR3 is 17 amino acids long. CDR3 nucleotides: TGTGCCAGCAGCATGGACAGGGGATCATTCCAGTACAATGAGCAGTTCTTC. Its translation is CASSMDRGSFQYNEQFF.

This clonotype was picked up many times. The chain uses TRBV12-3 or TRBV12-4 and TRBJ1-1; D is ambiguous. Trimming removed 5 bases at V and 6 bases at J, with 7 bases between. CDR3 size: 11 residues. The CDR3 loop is CASSLKAEAFF. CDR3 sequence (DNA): TGTGCCAGCAGTCTTAAGGCTGAAGCTTTCTTT.

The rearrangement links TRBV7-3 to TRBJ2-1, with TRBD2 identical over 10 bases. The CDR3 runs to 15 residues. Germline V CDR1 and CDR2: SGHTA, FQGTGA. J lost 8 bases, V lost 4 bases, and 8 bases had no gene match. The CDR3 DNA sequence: TGTGCCAGCAGCTCATCACTAGCGGGATTCGATGAGCAGTTCTTC. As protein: CASSSSLAGFDEQFF.

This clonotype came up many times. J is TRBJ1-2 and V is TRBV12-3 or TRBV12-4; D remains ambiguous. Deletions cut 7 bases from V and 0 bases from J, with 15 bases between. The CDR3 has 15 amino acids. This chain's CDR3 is CASTSHQLPNYGYTF. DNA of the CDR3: TGTGCCAGCACCTCCCACCAGCTCCCTAACTATGGCTACACCTTC.

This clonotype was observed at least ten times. CDR3 amino acids: CASSLDGTKYNEQFF. CDR3 sequence (DNA): TGTGCCAGCAGCTTAGATGGGACTAAATACAATGAGCAGTTCTTC. The chain combines TRBV7-2 with TRBJ2-1; 7 bases fit TRBD2. The junction had 4 bases not matched to a gene; V was cut back by 1 base and J by 4 bases. CDR3 size: 15 residues. Germline values: CDR1 SGHTA, CDR2 FQGNSA. Together with reference TRBV7-2 and TRBJ2-1, the CDR3 gives the full variable domain: GAGVSQSPSNKVTEKGKDVELRCDPISGHTALYWYRQSLGQGLEFLIYFQGNSAPDKSGLPSDRFSAERTGGSVSTLTIQRTQQEDSAVYLCASSLDGTKYNEQFFGPGTRLTVL.